The source of this T cell receptor (beta chain) is a study of blood T cell repertoires in COVID-19. This table comes from immunoSEQ multiplex PCR, and its TCRdb copy is limited to in-frame clones, with some not included. This table holds around 200,000 clones, nearly 90% found once. The CDR3 sequence is 14 residues long. V shed 0 bases and J shed 5 bases, with 8 bases lying between them. CDR1 is SGHKS, CDR2 YYEKEE, per germline (reference sequence). This receptor was taken from a woman aged 18-30 years who had recovered from COVID-19. The specimen was peripheral blood. This chain connects TRBV5-5 to TRBJ1-4; D gene ambiguous. The DNA of the CDR3 is TGTGCCAGCAGCTTGGGTGGAGGCAATGAAAAACTGTTTTTT. Protein: CASSLGGGNEKLFF.